The text below deals with one T cell receptor beta chain. Its antigen is as yet unknown. This CDR3 region has 15 residues. CDR1 and CDR2 (germline): SEHNR, FQNEAQ (reference sequence). V was pared by 2 bases and J by 0 bases, with 10 bases between. The sample is drawn from a study of human T cells and chemical hapten exposure. For the study at large: Patch testing was performed with 0.01% DPC on the upper back, with reading at 6 days. Whole-study results and caveats: There were significantly more large CDR3 similarity clusters among expanded TCRs than among controls. The number of TCRs over 1 in 1000 frequency stayed unchanged after DPC.

TCRdb independently ran MiXCR on the RACE reads; one entry per CDR3 protein. The profile shows nearly 110,000 distinct CDR3 sequences, 10% to 15% of them singletons. Time point reported: pre-sensitization, week 0. Described treatment: therapeutic diphenylcyclopropenone sensitization with weekly scalp DPC. This receptor was taken from a woman aged 45-65 years with alopecia areata. Some clones in this sample may be carry-over from other donors' samples. The material sequenced was whole blood, taken in connection with sensitization to the hapten diphenylcyclopropenone (DPC). This chain connects TRBV7-9 to TRBJ1-1; D gene uncertain. The CDR3 sequence is CASSLSGQLNTEAFF. Here the CDR3 DNA reads TGTGCCAGCAGCTTAAGCGGGCAGTTGAACACTGAAGCTTTCTTT.